This T cell receptor beta chain was profiled in a study of blood T cell repertoires in COVID-19. Study-level information: Researchers got acute and convalescent COVID-19 samples from the United States, Italy and Spain.

Germline lookup yields CDR1 SEHNR and CDR2 FQNEAQ (reference sequence). The V and J ends lost 5 bases and 8 bases respectively, with 18 bases between them. The CDR3 contains 15 residues. Clones were sequenced by immunoSEQ multiplex PCR, and TCRdb holds only the in-frame ones, with some missing. The profile shows about 61,000 clones, around 77% of them singletons. The TCR sequence derives from a man of 80 years or more with active or convalescent COVID-19. The gene calls are TRBV7-9 and TRBJ1-4, with D uncertain. Sequenced material: peripheral blood. The CDR3 bases are TGTGCCAGCAGCACGCTTTCCCAGGTCCAGGAAAAACTGTTTTTT. Encoded protein: CASSTLSQVQEKLFF.